This T cell receptor (beta chain) was found in a study of identical twins. This clonotype was found many times. Its target is not known. CDR3 length: 14 residues. V shed 4 bases and J shed 3 bases, with 16 bases lying between them. Per germline, CDR1 SQVTM and CDR2 ANQGSEA. Study observations and caveats: Models came in too low on out-of-frame TCR alpha sharing in monozygotic twins. Less excess twin sharing appeared in beta out-of-frame sequences. Cord blood beta clonotypes present at high abundance carried fewer insertions; no such pattern appeared in memory repertoires.

TCRdb fed the 5' RACE reads into MiXCR, producing one record per CDR3 protein. The table records hundreds of thousands of distinct CDR3 sequences, under 9% of them present only once. Donors uniformly comprised healthy Caucasians. These data also featured in a second study, about yellow fever vaccine responses in identical twins.

Material for sequencing was PBMCs. The TCR comes from a woman between 18 and 29 years old in good health. This chain joins TRBV29-1 and TRBJ2-7; TRBD1 might be the D (6 bases). CDR3 nucleotides: TGCAGCGTTGTTGGGATACAGGGACACTACGAGCAGTACTTC. Amino acids: CSVVGIQGHYEQYF.